This T cell receptor (beta chain) was identified in a study of Ad26.COV2.S vaccination and SARS-CoV-2 variants. Study as a whole: Recipients of Ad26.COV2.S got it intramuscularly, once or twice 56 days apart.

Treatment described: some 20 received Ad26.COV2.S at low or high dose, single or two shots; roughly 5 received placebo; per-sample allocation not given. Samples analyzed were those drawn on day 63 after the first vaccine or placebo injection. This Boston cohort included adults aged 18-55 years. TCRdb's table, derived via immunoSEQ multiplex PCR, lists solely in-frame clones and lacks some. The profile shows about 370,000 clones, around nine tenths of them singletons. The germline V gene encodes CDR1 SGHAT and CDR2 FQNNGV. The CDR3 runs to 15 residues. The trim removed 4 bases at V and 5 bases at J, leaving 3 bases unmatched.

The material was peripheral blood, obtained in a trial of Ad26.COV2.S vaccine versus placebo. The sequence was obtained from a person between 18 and 65 years old who received the Ad26.COV2.S COVID-19 vaccine or a placebo. This chain joins TRBV11-2 and TRBJ2-1; 12 bases fit TRBD2. CDR3 loop: CASSYRTSGNNEQFF. CDR3 nucleotides: TGTGCCAGCAGCTACCGGACTAGCGGGAACAATGAGCAGTTCTTC.